A selection of T cell receptor beta chains follows, all from one sample in a study of T cell responses to AZD1222 COVID-19 vaccine. The data were produced by immunoSEQ multiplex PCR, yet TCRdb's version contains in-frame clones alone and is incomplete. This sample yields about 110,000 clones, of which about 90% are seen a single time; roughly a fifth belongs to the top ten. Sample: peripheral blood, taken on day 0 of AZD1222 vaccination. The receptors were gathered from an adult in good health. The CDR3 runs from the conserved cysteine through the conserved F or W. A D gene is named only where the DNA matches it firmly. Where a row states a size, it is once, few, many or the class of an expanded clone; other rows omit it.

J	V	D	size	CDR3	DNA
TRBJ2-3	TRBV6-5	-	-	CASSYSGGATQYF	TGTGCCAGCAGTTACTCAGGCGGGGCCACGCAGTATTTT
TRBJ2-7	TRBV15	TRBD2	-	CATSKKNSGANEQYF	TGTGCCACCAGCAAAAAAAATAGCGGGGCCAACGAGCAGTACTTC
TRBJ1-1	TRBV28	-	-	CASSAWRLGGDTEAFF	TGTGCCAGCAGTGCGTGGCGCCTCGGAGGGGACACTGAAGCTTTCTTT
TRBJ1-1	TRBV18	TRBD1	-	CASSLLDRGSEAFF	TGTGCCAGCTCACTCTTGGACAGGGGATCTGAAGCTTTCTTT
TRBJ1-5	TRBV2	-	-	CASRSGQPNQPQHF	TGTGCCAGCAGATCCGGACAGCCGAATCAGCCCCAGCATTTT
TRBJ2-2	TRBV2	-	-	CASSEVNTGELFF	TGTGCCAGCAGTGAAGTGAACACCGGGGAGCTGTTTTTT
TRBJ2-3	TRBV12-3/TRBV12-4	-	-	CASSFVRADTQYF	TGTGCCAGCAGTTTCGTGAGGGCAGATACGCAGTATTTT
TRBJ1-2	TRBV9	-	-	CASSDTGYGYTF	TGTGCCAGCAGTGATACAGGGTATGGCTACACCTTC
TRBJ1-1	TRBV14	-	-	CASSQQGGEAFF	TGTGCCAGCAGCCAACAGGGCGGTGAAGCTTTCTTT
TRBJ2-6	TRBV4-3	TRBD1	-	CASSPTGITGANVLTF	TGCGCCAGCAGCCCGACAGGGATCACGGGGGCCAACGTCCTGACTTTC
TRBJ1-6	TRBV12-3/TRBV12-4	-	-	CASSLRADSPLHF	TGTGCCAGCAGTTTAAGGGCGGATTCACCCCTCCACTTT
TRBJ1-1	TRBV7-9	-	-	CASSPQGVAFF	TGTGCCAGCAGCCCACAGGGAGTAGCTTTCTTT
TRBJ1-5	TRBV21-1	-	-	CASSKERGTGNQPQHF	TGTGCCAGCAGCAAAGAAAGGGGGACAGGGAATCAGCCCCAGCATTTT
TRBJ2-7	TRBV19	TRBD2	-	CASSTQRGPYEQYF	TGTGCCAGTAGTACCCAGCGGGGGCCCTACGAGCAGTACTTC
TRBJ2-1	TRBV3-1/TRBV3-2	-	-	CASTRENEQFF	TGTGCCAGCACGCGGGAAAATGAGCAGTTCTTC
TRBJ2-7	TRBV13	-	-	CASRYRESEQYF	TGTGCCAGCAGGTACAGGGAGAGTGAGCAGTACTTC
TRBJ2-3	TRBV6-5	TRBD2	once	CASSLLGTNTDTQYF	TGTGCCAGCAGTTTGCTCGGGACTAACACAGATACGCAGTATTTT
TRBJ2-1	TRBV28	TRBD2	-	CASMTGGSGANEQFF	TGTGCCAGCATGACCGGGGGTAGCGGGGCGAATGAGCAGTTCTTC
TRBJ1-1	TRBV12-3/TRBV12-4	-	-	CASSLGGQTEAFF	TGTGCCAGCAGTTTAGGTGGTCAGACTGAAGCTTTCTTT
TRBJ1-1	TRBV7-2	-	-	CASSWGQNTEAFF	TGTGCCAGCAGCTGGGGACAGAACACTGAAGCTTTCTTT
TRBJ2-2	TRBV19	-	-	CASSIAGGAYGELFF	TGTGCCAGTAGTATAGCTGGGGGGGCCTACGGGGAGCTGTTTTTT
TRBJ2-5	TRBV4-3	-	-	CASSQALRETQYF	TGCGCCAGCAGCCAGGCATTACGAGAGACCCAGTACTTC
TRBJ1-2	TRBV7-9	-	few	CASSLTGESYGYTF	TGTGCCAGCAGCTTGACAGGAGAGAGCTATGGCTACACCTTC
TRBJ1-4	TRBV4-3	TRBD1	-	CASSQGRRGRNEKLFF	TGCGCCAGCAGCCAAGGTCGAAGGGGGCGCAATGAAAAACTGTTTTTT
TRBJ2-3	TRBV9	-	-	CASSPGTFTDTQYF	TGTGCCAGCAGCCCGGGGACTTTCACAGATACGCAGTATTTT
TRBJ1-2	TRBV19	-	-	CASKTNRVRRGYTF	TGTGCCAGTAAGACTAACAGGGTCCGCCGGGGCTACACCTTC
TRBJ1-3	TRBV7-8	-	-	CASSLVLPGSPGNTIYF	TGTGCCAGCAGCTTAGTATTGCCGGGCTCTCCTGGAAACACCATATATTTT
TRBJ1-5	TRBV10-2	-	-	CASKGGYNQPQHF	TGCGCCAGCAAAGGGGGATACAATCAGCCCCAGCATTTT